The 26 T cell receptor beta chains listed next were all sequenced from one sample in a study of immune evolution from preneoplasia to lung adenocarcinoma. The repertoire was sequenced with immunoSEQ multiplex PCR; TCRdb's copy has only in-frame clones and lacks some. The sample lists fewer than 50,000 clones; under 80% were seen once. The sample consisted of FFPE invasive lung adenocarcinoma tissue. The receptors stem from a person between 60 and 70 years old with lung adenocarcinoma.

This clone has a handful of counts. The rearrangement links TRBV5-1 to TRBJ2-5; possibly TRBD2 for D (5 bases). V was shortened by 0 bases and J by 0 bases, with 9 bases between the two germline ends. Germline V CDR1 and CDR2: SGHRS, YFSETQ. The CDR3 has 15 residues. CDR3 region: CASSLGSGNQETQYF. The CDR3 bases are TGCGCCAGCAGCTTGGGCAGCGGCAACCAAGAGACCCAGTACTTC.

This clone occurred once. The V and J genes are TRBV29-1 and TRBJ2-7; maybe TRBD1 (6 bases). The CDR3 extends over 12 amino acids. Germline assignment: CDR1 SQVTM and CDR2 ANQGSEA. V lost 5 bases, J lost 2 bases, and 10 bases lay in between. The DNA for the CDR3 is TGCAGCGTTAAGGGACAAGCCTACGAGCAGTACTTC. It is translated as CSVKGQAYEQYF.

The V gene is TRBV6-1, the J gene TRBJ2-5, with D perhaps matching TRBD2 (6 bases). There are 16 residues in the CDR3. In germline, CDR1 is MNHNS, CDR2 SASEGT. Trimming removed 0 bases at V and 2 bases at J, with 13 bases between. The CDR3 loop is CASSEALRDLQETQYF. The CDR3 nucleotides are TGTGCCAGCAGTGAAGCGCTTCGGGACTTACAAGAGACCCAGTACTTC.

This sequence joins TRBV5-4 and TRBJ2-7, with D uncertain. The germline CDR1 and CDR2 sequences are SGHNT and YYREEE (reference sequence). V shed 4 bases and J shed 6 bases, with 17 bases lying between them. The CDR3 has 14 residues. The CDR3 sequence is CASSPSPSRSEQYF. CDR3 bases: TGTGCCAGCAGCCCCTCCCCTTCCAGGTCCGAGCAGTACTTC.

This clone was counted a few times. The CDR3 DNA follows: TGTGCCAGCAGCTTAGGGTCCACTCCCGGCTACGAGCAGTACTTC. Translated, it gives CASSLGSTPGYEQYF. This chain links TRBV7-8 with TRBJ2-7, with D unresolved. Trimming removed 1 base from V and 3 bases from J, with 13 bases in between. The CDR3 totals 15 residues. From germline, CDR1 is SGHVS and CDR2 FQNEAQ.

The gene calls are TRBV18 and TRBJ2-7; D is unclear. V lost 5 bases and J 7 bases, leaving 9 bases between the germline ends. Germline V lookup: CDR1 KGHSH, CDR2 LQKENI. CDR3 length: 11 amino acids. Here the CDR3 DNA reads TGTGCCAGCTCAGAGGCTCGGGAGCAGTACTTC. It is translated as CASSEAREQYF.

This chain joins TRBV14 and TRBJ2-1; a weak D match, TRBD2 (5 bases). The germline V gene has CDR1 SGHDN and CDR2 FVKESK. V shed 0 bases and J shed 4 bases, with 10 bases lying between them. There are 15 residues in the CDR3. CDR3: CASSQDGERYNEQFF. The CDR3 DNA sequence: TGTGCCAGCAGCCAAGACGGGGAGCGGTACAATGAGCAGTTCTTC.

V usage is TRBV18 and J usage is TRBJ2-3; a weak D match, TRBD2 (5 bases). Deletions cut 2 bases from V and 0 bases from J, with 18 bases between. The V gene's germline CDR1 is KGHSH and CDR2 LQKENI. The CDR3 length is 18 residues. The CDR3 protein is CASSPSAPASSSTDTQYF. In DNA, the CDR3 is TGTGCCAGCTCACCATCCGCCCCGGCTAGCAGCAGCACAGATACGCAGTATTTT.

The chain employs TRBV28 and TRBJ2-1; D is ambiguous. Trimming left V 2 bases short and J 8 bases short, with 7 bases between. The CDR3 extends over 12 amino acids. Germline CDR1 MDHEN, CDR2 SYDVKM. The CDR3: CASSLRKDEQFF. Here the CDR3 DNA reads TGTGCCAGCAGTTTACGCAAAGATGAGCAGTTCTTC.

The chain is built from TRBV7-8 and TRBJ1-1; D is perhaps TRBD1 (5 bases). Trimming took 4 bases from V and 11 from J, leaving 23 bases between them. CDR1 SGHVS and CDR2 FQNEAQ come from the germline V gene. CDR3 length: 15 amino acids. CDR3 nucleotides: TGTGCCAGCAGCTCAACTAGGGAGGGGTCCCGGAGGGCTTTCTTT. Protein: CASSSTREGSRRAFF.

Written as DNA, the CDR3 is TGTGCCAGCACCCCGAGTAGCTCCTACGAGCAGTACTTC. This gives the protein CASTPSSSYEQYF. The gene calls are TRBV6-6 and TRBJ2-7; D not resolved. The CDR3 is made up of 13 amino acids. Trimming stripped 7 bases from V and 0 bases from J, with 10 bases between. From germline, CDR1 is MNHNY and CDR2 SVGAGI (reference sequence).

J is TRBJ1-4 and V is TRBV14, with a tentative D call TRBD1 (5 bases). The CDR3 sequence is 15 residues long. CDR1 SGHDN and CDR2 FVKESK come from the germline V gene. V lost 1 base, J lost 4 bases, and 10 bases lay in between. CDR3 residues: CASSQAGGVNEKLFF. The CDR3 nucleotides read TGTGCCAGCAGCCAAGCCGGGGGAGTTAATGAAAAACTGTTTTTT.

The rearrangement uses TRBV28 and TRBJ2-7; 10 nucleotides match TRBD2. This CDR3 has 15 amino acids. Losses at the gene ends were 8 bases for V and 3 bases for J; bases not matched to a gene: 10. The germline gives CDR1 MDHEN, CDR2 SYDVKM. This CDR3 is CASDNIAGGGYEQYF. The CDR3 DNA is TGTGCCAGCGATAACATAGCGGGAGGAGGCTACGAGCAGTACTTC.

The V gene is TRBV5-5, the J gene TRBJ2-7, with 8 bases lining up with TRBD2. CDR3 length equals 15 residues. CDR1 and CDR2 (germline): SGHKS, YYEKEE (reference sequence). With 4 bases clipped from V and 4 bases from J, the junction kept 10 bases outside the gene matches. CDR3 residues: CASSRTVAGPYEQYF. CDR3 nucleotide sequence: TGTGCCAGCAGCCGCACGGTAGCGGGACCTTACGAGCAGTACTTC.

The rearrangement uses TRBV11-2 and TRBJ2-1, with 7 nucleotides matching TRBD1. Germline V gives CDR1 SGHAT, CDR2 FQNNGV. V shed 5 bases and J 5 bases; nucleotides not matched to a gene: 3. This CDR3 comprises 13 residues. CDR3 amino acids: CASSLGQNNEQFF. The DNA for the CDR3 is TGTGCCAGCAGCCTGGGACAGAACAATGAGCAGTTCTTC.

The chain has TRBV10-2 and TRBJ2-7; weak D call: TRBD1 (6 bases). The V gene's germline CDR1 is WSHSY and CDR2 SAAADI. V lost 6 bases and J lost 3, with 12 bases in between. CDR3 length: 13 residues. CDR3 sequence reads: CASRSGTNYEQYF. DNA of the CDR3: TGCGCCAGCAGATCCGGGACAAACTACGAGCAGTACTTC.

The CDR3 spells CASSSDSSDEKLFF. The CDR3 nucleotides read TGCGCCAGCAGCTCGGACAGTAGTGATGAAAAACTGTTTTTT. This chain joins TRBV5-1 and TRBJ1-4; tentative D call: TRBD1 (6 bases). The CDR3 length is 14 residues. Germline CDR1 reads SGHRS; CDR2 reads YFSETQ. Trimming left V 3 bases short and J 6 bases short, with 12 bases between. The whole variable domain, filled in from reference TRBV5-1 and TRBJ1-4, reads KAGVTQTPRYLIKTRGQQVTLSCSPISGHRSVSWYQQTPGQGLQFLFEYFSETQRNKGNFPGRFSGRQFSNSRSEMNVSTLELGDSALYLCASSSDSSDEKLFFGSGTQLSVL.

The genes are TRBV28 and TRBJ2-7, with D perhaps matching TRBD1 (6 bases). Germline V gives CDR1 MDHEN, CDR2 SYDVKM. V was cut by 3 bases and J by 3 bases, with 9 bases left in between. The CDR3 sequence is 13 residues long. In DNA, the CDR3 is TGTGCCAGCAGTTTCCGGACAGTCTACGAGCAGTACTTC. Translated: CASSFRTVYEQYF.

The rearrangement uses TRBV9 and TRBJ1-1, with D unclear. This CDR3 comprises 13 residues. Germline CDR1 is SGDLS and CDR2 is YYNGEE. Trimming took 4 bases from V and 3 from J, leaving 10 bases between them. The CDR3 loop reads CASSQIGDTEAFF. The DNA of the CDR3 is TGTGCCAGCAGCCAGATCGGGGACACTGAAGCTTTCTTT.

The chain couples TRBV27 to TRBJ2-2; tentatively, D is TRBD2 (6 bases). With 2 bases removed from V and 3 bases from J, the gap between germline ends came to 16 bases. Germline CDR1 is MNHEY and CDR2 is SMNVEV (reference sequence). The CDR3 length is 17 residues. The CDR3 here is CASSLELGGGYTGELFF. The CDR3 coding sequence is TGTGCCAGCAGTTTAGAGTTGGGGGGAGGATACACCGGGGAGCTGTTTTTT.

Turning to this clone: A read error may account for a junction end that differs from germline. This chain uses TRBV5-1 with TRBJ2-7; D not certain. This CDR3 contains 14 residues. From germline, CDR1 is SGHRS and CDR2 YFSETQ. The CDR3 DNA reads as TGCGCCAGCAGCCCCCCACAGACGGCAACCGAGCAGTACTTT. Translation gives CASSPPQTATEQYF. Combining the CDR3 with reference TRBV5-1 and TRBJ2-7 gives the whole variable domain KAGVTQTPRYLIKTRGQQVTLSCSPISGHRSVSWYQQTPGQGLQFLFEYFSETQRNKGNFPGRFSGRQFSNSRSEMNVSTLELGDSALYLCASSPPQTATEQYFGPGTRLTVT.

This chain links TRBV29-1 with TRBJ2-7; D perhaps matches TRBD1 (6 bases). V lost 6 bases to trimming and J lost 2 bases, with 17 bases between them. Germline CDR1 SQVTM, CDR2 ANQGSEA. The CDR3 has 14 residues. CDR3 nucleotides: TGCAGCGTGGCTGAAACAGGGTTAACCTACGAGCAGTACTTC. Its translation is CSVAETGLTYEQYF.

This chain uses TRBV2 with TRBJ2-1, with TRBD2 matching 8 bases. With V trimmed by 0 bases and J by 8 bases, 0 bases remained unmatched. The CDR3 loop spans 13 amino acids. CDR1 and CDR2 from the germline V gene are SNHLY and FYNNEI. The DNA of the CDR3 is TGTGCCAGCAGTGAAGCGACTAGCGATGAGCAGTTCTTC. Translation gives CASSEATSDEQFF. Variable domain in full (rest from reference TRBV2 and TRBJ2-1): EPEVTQTPSHQVTQMGQEVILRCVPISNHLYFYWYRQILGQKVEFLVSFYNNEISEKSEIFDDQFSVERPDGSNFTLKIRSTKLEDSAMYFCASSEATSDEQFFGPGTRLTVL.

This rearrangement joins TRBV11-2 to TRBJ2-1, with 7 bases aligning to TRBD1. Looked up from germline, CDR1 is SGHAT and CDR2 is FQNNGV. V lost 5 bases, J lost 6 bases, and 7 bases stayed unmatched. There are 14 residues in the CDR3. The CDR3 reads CASSPDRDLNEQFF. CDR3 nucleotides: TGTGCCAGCAGCCCTGACAGGGACCTCAATGAGCAGTTCTTC.

This clone showed up just a few times. The rearrangement links TRBV9 to TRBJ2-7; TRBD2 aligns across 9 bases. With V trimmed by 3 bases and J by 6 bases, 7 bases remained unmatched. CDR3 size: 14 residues. Germline loops: CDR1 SGDLS, CDR2 YYNGEE. CDR3 sequence: CASSATLGLAEQYF. The CDR3 DNA reads TGTGCCAGCAGCGCCACGCTGGGACTAGCCGAGCAGTACTTC.

The genes are TRBV28 and TRBJ2-2; 7 bases map to TRBD1. V dropped 6 bases and J dropped 2; count of bases not matched to a gene: 3. The CDR3 spans 14 residues. Germline lookup yields CDR1 MDHEN and CDR2 SYDVKM. The chain's CDR3 is CASRRTGNTGELFF. The CDR3 DNA reads as TGTGCCAGCAGGCGGACAGGCAACACCGGGGAGCTGTTTTTT.